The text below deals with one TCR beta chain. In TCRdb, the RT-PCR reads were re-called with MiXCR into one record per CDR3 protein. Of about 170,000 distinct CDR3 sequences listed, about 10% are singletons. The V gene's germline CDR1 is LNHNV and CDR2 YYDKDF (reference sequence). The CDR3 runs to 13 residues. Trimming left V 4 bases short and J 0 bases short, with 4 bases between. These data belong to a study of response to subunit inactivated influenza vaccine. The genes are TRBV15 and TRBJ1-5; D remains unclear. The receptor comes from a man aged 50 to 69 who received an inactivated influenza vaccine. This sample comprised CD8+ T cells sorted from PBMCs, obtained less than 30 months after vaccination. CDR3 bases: TGTGCCACCAGCAAGGATAGCAATCAGCCCCAGCATTTT. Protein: CATSKDSNQPQHF.